The 23 T cell receptor beta chains in this list originate from one sample, sequenced in a study of blood T cell repertoires in COVID-19 (TCRdb year 2020). Receptor amplification or capture employed the immunoSEQ multiplex PCR assay. The table was pulled from immuneACCESS by TCRdb, which kept in-frame rearrangements only. Such tables lose some clones; where checked, under half of the loss comes from unresolved V genes, and the rest has no known cause. The sample includes around 270,000 clones, with approximately 88% observed a single time. The ten largest clones add up to over 3% of the sample. Material for sequencing was PBMCs or T cells enriched from blood (not recorded which). Receptors originate from a woman aged 40 to 50 who had been exposed to COVID-19.

This chain uses TRBV24-1 with TRBJ2-2; TRBD2 matches at 16 bases. The V and J ends lost 8 bases and 5 bases, in that order; junction bases with no gene match: 7. Germline CDR1 and CDR2: KGHDR and SFDVKD. The CDR3 length is 17 residues. CDR3 loop: CATMGLAGGLGTGELFF. CDR3 nucleotides: TGTGCCACCATGGGACTAGCGGGAGGGCTCGGGACCGGGGAGCTGTTTTTT.

The rearrangement uses TRBV7-2 and TRBJ2-4; no definite D call. V shed 6 bases and J shed 13 bases, with 16 bases lying between them. Germline V gives CDR1 SGHTA, CDR2 FQGNSA. The length of the CDR3 is 12 residues. The CDR3 DNA sequence: TGTGCCAGCAGTAACGACTCCCCAGTGCAGTACTTC. Amino acids: CASSNDSPVQYF.

The chain employs TRBV9 and TRBJ1-3, with a possible D match to TRBD1 (6 bases). CDR1 is SGDLS, CDR2 YYNGEE, per germline. The CDR3 length is 16 residues. The ends were cut back, 2 bases at V and 1 base at J, with 13 bases in the middle. CDR3 nucleotides: TGTGCCAGCAGCGTGGAGTCAAGGGGGTCTGGAAACACCATATATTTT. This codes for CASSVESRGSGNTIYF.

The chain joins TRBV30 to TRBJ1-2, with 8 bases that match TRBD1. V gave up 6 bases and J gave up 2 bases; unmatched junction bases: 5. Germline V lookup: CDR1 GTSNPN, CDR2 SVGIG (reference sequence). This CDR3 spans 13 amino acids. CDR3 nucleotides: TGTGCCTGTCGGACAGGGTACAACTATGGCTACACCTTC. It codes for CACRTGYNYGYTF.

This clone appeared a few times. The genes are TRBV27 and TRBJ2-7, with 8 bases identical to TRBD2. CDR1 MNHEY and CDR2 SMNVEV come from the germline V gene (reference sequence). CDR3 size: 13 residues. With 5 bases clipped from V and 4 bases from J, the junction kept 4 bases outside the gene matches. Here the CDR3 reads CASSPRGGYEQYF. The CDR3 DNA reads TGTGCCAGCAGTCCACGGGGGGGGTACGAGCAGTACTTC.

This chain links TRBV19 with TRBJ1-1, with 10 nucleotides matching TRBD1. CDR3 length: 15 amino acids. From germline, CDR1 is LNHDA and CDR2 SQIVND (reference sequence). Trimming cost V 7 bases and J 3 bases; bases outside gene matches: 8. In nucleotides, the CDR3 is TGTGCCAGTAAGTGGGTCGGGACAGGGGACACTGAAGCTTTCTTT. This codes for CASKWVGTGDTEAFF.

In this sample, this clone turned up a few times. The chain employs TRBV11-3 and TRBJ1-3; D unresolved. This CDR3 is 15 amino acids long. V was shortened by 2 bases and J by 0 bases, with 8 bases between the two germline ends. CDR1 and CDR2 (germline): SGHNT, YENEEA. The CDR3 DNA follows: TGTGCCAGCAGCTTAAATAGCGCCTCTGGAAACACCATATATTTT. It translates to CASSLNSASGNTIYF.

The rearrangement joins TRBV9 to TRBJ1-2, with no clear D. The germline CDR1 and CDR2 sequences are SGDLS and YYNGEE. The CDR3 has 13 amino acids. Trimming took 6 bases from V and 2 from J, leaving 11 bases between them. CDR3 in amino acids: CASTGDLNYGYTF. CDR3 nucleotide sequence: TGTGCCAGCACCGGGGATCTAAACTATGGCTACACCTTC.

The rearrangement links TRBV7-2 to TRBJ2-5; 9 bases align to TRBD2. V shed 1 base and J 5 bases; nucleotides not matched to a gene: 11. The CDR3 loop spans 17 amino acids. CDR1 and CDR2 from the germline V gene are SGHTA and FQGNSA. The CDR3 DNA reads TGTGCCAGCAGCTTAGACGGCGGGGGGGCGCGGGACGAGACCCAGTACTTC. Translated, it gives CASSLDGGGARDETQYF.

The CDR3 DNA reads as TGTGCCAGCAGTCACGGGACAGTCCTCTCCTACGAGCAGTACTTC. Translating it yields CASSHGTVLSYEQYF. This rearrangement joins TRBV28 to TRBJ2-7; 7 bases align to TRBD1. V gave up 5 bases and J gave up 0 bases; unmatched junction bases: 7. Germline V gene lookup returns CDR1 MDHEN and CDR2 SYDVKM. The CDR3 has 15 residues.

This chain connects TRBV30 to TRBJ1-2, with D hard to call. The CDR3 has 12 residues. V dropped 3 bases and J dropped 7 bases, with 12 bases sitting between them. The germline CDR1 and CDR2 sequences are GTSNPN and SVGIG (reference sequence). Here the CDR3 reads CAWSRGLGGYTF. CDR3 coding DNA: TGTGCCTGGAGCCGGGGTCTAGGTGGCTACACCTTC.

This clone was counted once. The DNA for the CDR3 is TGTGCCAGCAGCCAAGAATCTGCAACAGGCCATCTTCGGGGCTACACCTTC. This gives the protein CASSQESATGHLRGYTF. This chain connects TRBV4-2 to TRBJ1-2; tentatively, D is TRBD1 (5 bases). This CDR3 is 17 amino acids long. V gave up 0 bases and J gave up 8 bases, with 22 bases separating them. Germline V gives CDR1 LGHNA, CDR2 YNFKEQ.

The chain employs TRBV5-1 and TRBJ2-5, with 8 bases that match TRBD2. V shed 0 bases and J 4 bases; nucleotides not matched to a gene: 8. CDR3 length: 16 amino acids. Germline V lookup: CDR1 SGHRS, CDR2 YFSETQ. DNA for the CDR3: TGCGCCAGCAGCTTGGCTAGCCGGGGGGGCAGAGAGACCCAGTACTTC. Protein: CASSLASRGGRETQYF.

This clone was counted only a few times. The chain joins TRBV7-2 to TRBJ2-7; 9 nucleotides align to TRBD2. The V gene's germline CDR1 is SGHTA and CDR2 FQGNSA. The CDR3 is made up of 15 amino acids. V was clipped by 6 bases and J by 5 bases; unmatched bases: 11. The CDR3 coding sequence is TGTGCCAGCAGTCTGAGCGGGGGGATATTTGACGAGCAGTACTTC. This encodes CASSLSGGIFDEQYF.

The rearrangement uses TRBV30 and TRBJ1-5; tentatively, D is TRBD1 (6 bases). Trimming shortened V by 5 bases and J by 2 bases, and 13 bases separated the two germline ends. Germline CDR1 is GTSNPN and CDR2 is SVGIG (reference sequence). The CDR3 has 14 amino acids. The CDR3 reads CAWFGTPGNQPQHF. In nucleotides, the CDR3 is TGTGCCTGGTTTGGGACACCCGGCAATCAGCCCCAGCATTTT. The entire variable domain, with the rest obtained from reference TRBV30 and TRBJ1-5, is as follows: SQTIHQWPATLVQPVGSPLSLECTVEGTSNPNLYWYRQAAGRGLQLLFYSVGIGQISSEVPQNLSASRPQDRQFILSSKKLLLSDSGFYLCAWFGTPGNQPQHFGDGTRLSIL.

The chain links TRBV12-3 or TRBV12-4 to TRBJ2-2, with D hard to call. Trimming shortened V by 5 bases and J by 4 bases, and 8 bases separated the two germline ends. The CDR3 covers 13 residues. Here the CDR3 DNA reads TGTGCCAGCAGTCCGAAAGCCACCGGGGAGCTGTTTTTT. This sequence encodes CASSPKATGELFF.

The chain has TRBV4-3 and TRBJ1-2; 7 positions agree with TRBD1. The germline V gene has CDR1 LGHNA and CDR2 YSLEER. This CDR3 has 13 residues. With V trimmed by 4 bases and J by 6 bases, 5 bases remained unmatched. The CDR3 protein is CASSPGQTDGYTF. CDR3 nucleotide sequence: TGCGCCAGCAGCCCGGGACAGACGGATGGCTACACCTTC.

The chain recombines TRBV28 with TRBJ1-5, with D possibly matching TRBD1 (5 bases). The V gene lost 6 bases and the J gene lost 6 bases, with 12 bases spanning the gap. Germline lookup yields CDR1 MDHEN and CDR2 SYDVKM. The CDR3 consists of 13 residues. DNA of the CDR3: TGTGCCAGCAGCTCCCTGGGGGGTCAGCCCCAGCATTTT. As protein: CASSSLGGQPQHF. Full variable domain (rest looked up from reference TRBV28 and TRBJ1-5): DVKVTQSSRYLVKRTGEKVFLECVQDMDHENMFWYRQDPGLGLRLIYFSYDVKMKEKGDIPEGYSVSREKKERFSLILESASTNQTSMYLCASSSLGGQPQHFGDGTRLSIL.

This clone was observed a handful of times. The chain employs TRBV4-3 and TRBJ2-1; D perhaps matches TRBD1 (6 bases). Germline lookup yields CDR1 LGHNA and CDR2 YSLEER. Trimming cost V 0 bases and J 12 bases, with 9 bases left between them. CDR3 length: 12 amino acids. CDR3 in DNA: TGCGCCAGCAGCCAAGACAGGGGTGGGCAGTTCTTC. This sequence encodes CASSQDRGGQFF.

V and J are TRBV24-1 and TRBJ1-6; D perhaps matches TRBD1 (6 bases). The CDR3 loop spans 15 amino acids. Germline V lookup: CDR1 KGHDR, CDR2 SFDVKD. Trimming pared 1 base from V and 7 bases from J, leaving 10 bases between. CDR3 sequence: CATSDLKDSNSPLHF. The CDR3 DNA is TGTGCCACCAGTGATTTAAAGGACAGCAATTCACCCCTCCACTTT.

This clone showed up just once. The J gene is TRBJ2-5, the V gene TRBV12-3 or TRBV12-4, with D unresolved. This CDR3 is 13 amino acids long. The V end lost 5 bases, the J end lost 1 base, and 8 bases lay between the germline ends. The CDR3 sequence: CASSARPQETQYF. The DNA of the CDR3 is TGTGCCAGCAGTGCGAGGCCCCAAGAGACCCAGTACTTC.

The CDR3 coding sequence is TGTGCCAGCTCACGAGACACTGGGCAACTGAACACTGAAGCTTTCTTT. Translated, it gives CASSRDTGQLNTEAFF. This sequence joins TRBV18 and TRBJ1-1; D gene uncertain. Trimming stripped 4 bases from V and 0 bases from J, with 15 bases between. This CDR3 contains 16 residues. In germline, CDR1 is KGHSH, CDR2 LQKENI.

The chain has TRBV18 and TRBJ2-7; 9 nucleotides agree with TRBD1. Germline CDR1 is KGHSH and CDR2 is LQKENI. V shed 5 bases and J 6 bases; nucleotides not matched to a gene: 8. The CDR3 length is 14 residues. Here the CDR3 reads CASSMGQGASEQYV. DNA of the CDR3: TGTGCCAGCTCAATGGGACAGGGTGCCAGCGAGCAGTACGTC.